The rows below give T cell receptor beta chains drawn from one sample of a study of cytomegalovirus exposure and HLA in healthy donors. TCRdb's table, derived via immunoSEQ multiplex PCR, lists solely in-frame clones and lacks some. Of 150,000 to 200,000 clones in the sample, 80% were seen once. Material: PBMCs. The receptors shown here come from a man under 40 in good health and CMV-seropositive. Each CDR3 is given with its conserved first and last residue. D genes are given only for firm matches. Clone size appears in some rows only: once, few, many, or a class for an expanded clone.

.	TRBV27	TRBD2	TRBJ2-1	TGTGCCAGCTCGAGACTAGCGGGAGGACCTGAGAATGAGCAGTTCTTC	CASSRLAGGPENEQFF
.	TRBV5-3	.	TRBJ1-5	TGTGCCAGAAGCTCCCCCGGGAAGAAATATCAGCCCCAGCATTTT	CARSSPGKKYQPQHF
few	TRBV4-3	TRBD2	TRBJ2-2	TGCGCCAGCAGCCAAGTTCGGCGCGGGGGGGCCGGGGAGCTGTTTTTT	CASSQVRRGGAGELFF
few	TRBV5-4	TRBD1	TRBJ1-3	TGTGCCAGCAGCCCTCAGGGGGCGCCTGGAAACACCATATATTTT	CASSPQGAPGNTIYF
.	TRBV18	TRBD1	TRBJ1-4	TGTGCCAGCTCACCGTTTATGACAGGGGATGGAGAAAAACTGTTTTTT	CASSPFMTGDGEKLFF
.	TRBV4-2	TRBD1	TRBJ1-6	TGTGCCAGCAGTCTGAGACAGGGGACTACAGATTCACCCCTCCACTTT	CASSLRQGTTDSPLHF
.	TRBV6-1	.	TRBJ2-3	TGTGCCAGCAGTGAAGTCCGTACAGGCCCGGATACGCAGTATTTT	CASSEVRTGPDTQYF
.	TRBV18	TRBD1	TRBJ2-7	TGTGCCAGCTCACCTACCGGGACAGGGAACTACGAGCAGTACTTC	CASSPTGTGNYEQYF
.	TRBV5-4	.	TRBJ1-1	TGTGCCAGCAGCCCCCGTAACTTGGCTGAAGCTTTCTTT	CASSPRNLAEAFF
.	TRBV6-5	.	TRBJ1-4	TGTGCCAGCAGCCTGGGGGCCGCGAGAGAAAAACTGTTTTTT	CASSLGAAREKLFF
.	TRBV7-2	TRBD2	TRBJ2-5	TGTGCCAGCAGCCGCCTACCTAGCGGAAAAGAGACCCAGTACTTC	CASSRLPSGKETQYF
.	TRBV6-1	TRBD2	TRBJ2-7	TGTGCCAGCGCCCGGACTAGCGGTGACTACGAGCAGTACTTC	CASARTSGDYEQYF
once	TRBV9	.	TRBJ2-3	TGTGCCAGCAGCGCGCGGCTCAGCACAGATACGCAGTATTTT	CASSARLSTDTQYF
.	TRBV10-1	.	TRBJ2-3	TGCGCCAGCAGTGAGTCGACTGGGGATACGCAGTATTTT	CASSESTGDTQYF
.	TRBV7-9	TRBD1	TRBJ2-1	TGTGCCAGCAGCTCGGACAGGGAGAATGAGCAGTTCTTC	CASSSDRENEQFF
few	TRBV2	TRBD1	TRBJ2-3	TGTGCCAGCGCGGGACGGGACAGGGGAACAGATACGCAGTATTTT	CASAGRDRGTDTQYF
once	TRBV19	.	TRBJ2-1	TGTGCCAGTAGTAAAACAGGGCAACGCTCCTACAATGAGCAGTTCTTC	CASSKTGQRSYNEQFF
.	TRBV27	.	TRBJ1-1	TGTGCCAGCAGTTTCGCAGGGATGAACACTGAAGCTTTCTTT	CASSFAGMNTEAFF
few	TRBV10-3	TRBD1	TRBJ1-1	TGTGCCATCGAGTCCGGGACAGGGGGGACTGAAGCTTTCTTT	CAIESGTGGTEAFF
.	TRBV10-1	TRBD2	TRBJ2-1	TGCGCCAGCTCTTGGGGACTAGCGGGAGGGAGTGAGCAGTTCTTC	CASSWGLAGGSEQFF
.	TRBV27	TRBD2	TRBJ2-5	TGTGCCAGCACGAGCCTACCCCCACGGTTAGCGGGGTTCCAAGAGACCCAGTACTTC	CASTSLPPRLAGFQETQYF
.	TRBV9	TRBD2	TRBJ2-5	TGTGCCAGCAGCGTAGGGCCTAGCGGGGGGGCAGGGGAGACCCAGTACTTC	CASSVGPSGGAGETQYF